Included here is one T cell receptor beta chain sequence, with context. Germline CDR1 and CDR2: SGHNT and YYREEE (reference sequence). Trimming cost V 0 bases and J 7 bases, with 5 bases left between them. The CDR3 covers 11 residues. Reverse transcription of roughly 0.5 to 1 ug RNA was carried out with random hexamers. One entry per CDR3 protein, called by TCRdb with MiXCR from the immunoSEQ multiplex PCR reads. The sample includes about 300,000 distinct CDR3 sequences, 70% to 90% of them seen just once. This entry belongs to a study of CD8 T cells in Susac syndrome. Relapsing-remitting disease, either stable or active, was present in the treatment-naive patients who were the multiple sclerosis controls.

This clonotype was obtained from a human donor with multiple sclerosis. The sequencing sample was made of CD8+ T cells from PBMCs. The V and J genes are TRBV5-4 and TRBJ2-7; D not resolved. Here the CDR3 reads CASSLEGEQYF. The CDR3 DNA reads as TGTGCCAGCAGCTTGGAGGGTGAGCAGTACTTC.